This TCR beta chain stems from a study of OX40 agonist ivuxolimab in advanced cancers. Whole-study results and caveats: The study found among the lowest clonal expansion in partial responders at 0.1-3.0 mg/kg.

The repertoire was sequenced with immunoSEQ multiplex PCR; TCRdb's copy has only in-frame clones and lacks some. The data show 50,000 to 60,000 clones, roughly 90% seen once. V shed 5 bases, J shed 2 bases, and the junction held 7 bases outside the gene matches. This CDR3 has 15 residues. Germline V gene sequence: CDR1 SGHVS, CDR2 FQNEAQ. A single count supports this clone. Its antigen remains unknown. The gene calls are TRBV7-8 and TRBJ2-5; 8 bases agree with TRBD2. The TCR originated in an adult with an advanced solid tumor such as melanoma, head and neck, liver or kidney cancer. The specimen was CD4+ or CD8+ T cells sorted from blood, collected in a trial of the OX40 agonist ivuxolimab. The CDR3 here is CASSVTSGYQETQYF. As DNA, the CDR3 is TGTGCCAGCAGCGTTACTAGCGGATATCAAGAGACCCAGTACTTC. Together with reference TRBV7-8 and TRBJ2-5, the CDR3 gives the full variable domain: GAGVSQSPRYKVAKRGQDVALRCDPISGHVSLFWYQQALGQGPEFLTYFQNEAQLDKSGLPSDRFFAERPEGSVSTLKIQRTQQEDSAVYLCASSVTSGYQETQYFGPGTRLLVL.